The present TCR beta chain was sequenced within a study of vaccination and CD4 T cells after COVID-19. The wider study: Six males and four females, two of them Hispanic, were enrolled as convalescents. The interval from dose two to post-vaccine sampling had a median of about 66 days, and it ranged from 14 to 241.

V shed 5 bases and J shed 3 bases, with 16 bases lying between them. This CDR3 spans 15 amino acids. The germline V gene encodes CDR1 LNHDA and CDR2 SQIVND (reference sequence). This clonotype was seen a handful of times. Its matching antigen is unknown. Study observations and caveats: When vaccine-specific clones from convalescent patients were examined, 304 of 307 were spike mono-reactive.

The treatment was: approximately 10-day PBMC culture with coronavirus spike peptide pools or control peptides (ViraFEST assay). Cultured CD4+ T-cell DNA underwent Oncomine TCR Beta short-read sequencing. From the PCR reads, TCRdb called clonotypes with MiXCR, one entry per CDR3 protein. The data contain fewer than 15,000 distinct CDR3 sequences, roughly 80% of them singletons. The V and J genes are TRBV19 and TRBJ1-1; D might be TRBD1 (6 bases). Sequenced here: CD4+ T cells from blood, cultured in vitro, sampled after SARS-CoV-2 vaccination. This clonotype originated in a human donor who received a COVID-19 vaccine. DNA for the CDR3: TGTGCCAGTAGTGAGCAGGGGAGCGGGGACACTGAAGCTTTCTTT. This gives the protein CASSEQGSGDTEAFF. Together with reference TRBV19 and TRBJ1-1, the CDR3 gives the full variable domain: DGGITQSPKYLFRKEGQNVTLSCEQNLNHDAMYWYRQDPGQGLRLIYYSQIVNDFQKGDIAEGYSVSREKKESFPLTVTSAQKNPTAFYLCASSEQGSGDTEAFFGQGTRLTVV.